Each of the 9 T cell receptor beta chains below was sequenced from the same sample in a study of cytomegalovirus exposure and HLA in healthy donors. The method was immunoSEQ multiplex PCR; TCRdb's version includes in-frame clones alone and lacks a portion of them. The sample lists about 160,000 clones, 95% to 97% occurring once. The sample taken for sequencing was PBMCs. The receptors derive from a woman aged 18-29 years in good health and CMV-seronegative.

V gene TRBV18 combines with J gene TRBJ2-3, with TRBD2 matching 8 bases. The CDR3 has 17 amino acids. Germline lookup yields CDR1 KGHSH and CDR2 LQKENI. Trimming took 4 bases from V and 5 from J; bases not matched to a gene: 14. The CDR3 is CASSRLVPAGELDTQYF. For the CDR3, the DNA is TGTGCCAGCTCACGTCTGGTCCCAGCGGGGGAATTAGATACGCAGTATTTT.

J is TRBJ2-7 and V is TRBV10-2, with TRBD2 as a possible D gene (7 bases). The V gene's germline CDR1 is WSHSY and CDR2 SAAADI. Between the trimmed V and J ends, which lost 6 bases and 5 bases, there was a span of 11 bases. The CDR3 length is 12 residues. The CDR3 bases are TGCGCCAGCAGGAGGGGGGGGAACGAGCAGTACTTC. It yields the protein CASRRGGNEQYF.

This clone was picked up one time. This sequence joins TRBV18 and TRBJ2-6; TRBD1 is a possible D gene (6 bases). This CDR3 has 20 residues. Germline V gives CDR1 KGHSH, CDR2 LQKENI. Trimming left V 1 base short and J 0 bases short, with 19 bases between. The chain's CDR3 is CASSPREAGVASSGANVLTF. CDR3 in DNA: TGTGCCAGCTCACCACGCGAAGCAGGGGTGGCGAGCTCTGGGGCCAACGTCCTGACTTTC.

The chain is built from TRBV4-1 and TRBJ2-5; 9 bases are a match to TRBD1. Germline trimming cut 6 bases from V and 1 base from J; bases unmatched to any gene: 12. The CDR3 runs 17 residues. CDR1 and CDR2 from the germline V gene are MGHRA and YSYEKL. The CDR3 loop reads CASRQGASTPPQETQYF. The DNA for the CDR3 is TGCGCCAGCAGACAGGGGGCCTCAACTCCTCCCCAAGAGACCCAGTACTTC.

In its sample, this clone was seen once. V usage is TRBV6-5 and J usage is TRBJ1-6, with D possibly being TRBD1 (5 bases). From germline, CDR1 is MNHEY and CDR2 SVGAGI. CDR3 length: 15 amino acids. Trimming pared 0 bases from V and 8 bases from J, leaving 11 bases between. CDR3 DNA: TGTGCCAGCAGTTACTCGTGGGGCTTTGATTCACCCCTCCACTTT. Translation gives CASSYSWGFDSPLHF.

The V call is TRBV4-1, the J call TRBJ2-7; D unresolved. The V gene's germline CDR1 is MGHRA and CDR2 YSYEKL. The CDR3 sequence is 13 residues long. Trimming left V 5 bases short and J 0 bases short, with 8 bases between. The CDR3 region is CASSEVHSYEQYF. CDR3 DNA sequence: TGCGCCAGCAGCGAGGTCCACTCCTACGAGCAGTACTTC.

J is TRBJ2-5 and V is TRBV2, with D tentatively TRBD2 (5 bases). Trimming shortened V by 1 base and J by 3 bases, and 15 bases separated the two germline ends. Germline V gene data show CDR1 as SNHLY and CDR2 as FYNNEI. The CDR3 loop spans 16 amino acids. CDR3 protein: CASSEEAPGSEETQYF. The CDR3 region has the DNA TGTGCCAGCAGTGAAGAGGCCCCGGGAAGCGAAGAGACCCAGTACTTC.

V gene TRBV29-1 combines with J gene TRBJ1-3, with 8 bases lining up with TRBD1. V trimming: 6 bases; J trimming: 0 bases; junction bases outside the gene matches: 10. CDR1 SQVTM and CDR2 ANQGSEA come from the germline V gene. This CDR3 comprises 16 residues. As DNA, the CDR3 is TGCAGCGTCCGGACAGGGCCCGTAAACTCTGGAAACACCATATATTTT. Amino acids: CSVRTGPVNSGNTIYF.

CDR3 in amino acids: CASSRTRDTPPGPQHF. The CDR3 DNA reads TGCGCCAGCAGCCGCACTCGGGACACTCCCCCGGGGCCCCAGCATTTT. The chain links TRBV4-1 to TRBJ1-5; tentative D call: TRBD1 (6 bases). Germline loops: CDR1 MGHRA, CDR2 YSYEKL. The V end lost 4 bases, the J end lost 9 bases, and 22 bases lay between the germline ends. There are 16 residues in the CDR3.